The source of this T cell receptor beta chain is a study of early T cells in non-severe SARS-CoV-2 infection. Germline V gives CDR1 SEHNR, CDR2 FQNEAQ (reference sequence). Trimming stripped 2 bases from V and 6 bases from J, with 11 bases between. The CDR3 length is 14 residues. Attached unique molecular identifiers marked individual cDNA molecules. TCRdb independently ran MiXCR on the 5' RACE reads; one entry per CDR3 protein. The sample contains approximately 81,000 distinct CDR3 sequences, about an eighth of which appear only once. This clonotype was counted many times. Its cognate antigen is unknown. Study-wide points: Private and CD4 specificities were missed by VDJdb matching, which favored anti-spike CD8 responses.

The sequence came from an adult who was a healthcare worker with PCR-confirmed SARS-CoV-2 infection or an uninfected control (not recorded which). The V and J genes are TRBV7-9 and TRBJ1-5; possibly TRBD1 for D (6 bases). Specimen: whole blood. CDR3 residues: CASSLPGHTQPQHF. The CDR3 DNA follows: TGTGCCAGCAGCTTACCGGGACACACTCAGCCCCAGCATTTT.